The sequence of this T cell receptor (beta chain) was determined in a study of T cells in Graves' hyperthyroidism and ophthalmopathy. The investigators amplified TCR beta CDR3 regions from RNA transcripts. The HTBI primer set drove a first-round RT-PCR of the TCR CDR3. TCRdb reprocessed the multiplex PCR reads via MiXCR and lists one record per CDR3 protein. The repertoire has 450,000 to 700,000 distinct CDR3 sequences, about 43% of them found once; the top ten carry around a fifth. V lost 1 base to trimming and J lost 7 bases, with 10 bases between them. The CDR3 contains 13 residues. The V gene's germline CDR1 is LGHNA and CDR2 YSLEER. Points on this clonotype: Antigen specificity is unknown.

Study observations and caveats: In the analysis, a 13 V-J model separated ophthalmopathy from stable hyperthyroidism. Researchers found most expanded thyroid clonotypes above 0.001 in blood as well.

This sequence originates from an adult woman with Graves' disease, either hyperthyroidism or ophthalmopathy (not recorded which). Sample: peripheral blood or thyroid tissue (not recorded which). The chain has TRBV4-3 and TRBJ1-2; D perhaps matches TRBD1 (5 bases). CDR3 sequence reads: CASSQVPGGGYTF. As DNA, the CDR3 is TGCGCCAGCAGCCAAGTCCCGGGGGGTGGCTACACCTTC.